This T cell receptor (beta chain) was sequenced in a study of T cells in localized non-small cell lung cancer. Whole-study findings and limits: There were a median roughly 61 of the top 100 tumor clones appearing in adjacent lung. Uninvolved adjacent lung showed higher T cell clonality than tumor.

Repertoires were generated with immunoSEQ multiplex PCR, while TCRdb's copy carries only in-frame clones and drops some. The table includes around 3,500 clones, approximately 23% detected once. This CDR3 is 14 amino acids long. Germline loops: CDR1 MGHRA, CDR2 YSYEKL. V lost 4 bases and J lost 7, with 13 bases in between. With respect to this clone: The antigen is not known.

The sequence was collected from a woman aged 35 to 70 with stage I lung adenocarcinoma. This sequence joins TRBV4-1 and TRBJ1-4; D gene unclear. This specimen was lung tumor tissue, taken before any cancer treatment. The CDR3 bases are TGCGCCAGCAGCCCACATAGTCGGATTGAAAAACTGTTTTTT. Translated: CASSPHSRIEKLFF.